Only one count was recorded for the clone carrying this T cell receptor beta chain. The data were obtained in a study of blood T cell repertoires in COVID-19. The overall study: The United States, Italy and Spain provided the acute and convalescent COVID-19 samples. The analysed material was cDNA or gDNA that came from T cells, B-cell-depleted T cells, or PBMCs.

CDR3 length: 16 residues. V dropped 3 bases and J dropped 0 bases, with 14 bases sitting between them. CDR1 is MNHEY and CDR2 is SMNVEV in the germline V gene (reference sequence). The Seattle patients, enrolled during active infection, were followed longitudinally. In the study's own analysis: Reference gene primer amplification yielded estimated nucleated cell counts. Sequencing used immunoSEQ multiplex PCR; TCRdb keeps in-frame clones, though not all of them. That table gives V, J and clone size, and the DNA gave D and trimming. In the table there are 410,000 or so clones, 70% to 90% of which are singletons.

Source material: peripheral blood. The TCR originated in a woman in her thirties or forties with COVID-19, enrolled during active disease. V gene TRBV27 combines with J gene TRBJ1-2; no definite D call. The CDR3 nucleotides are TGTGCCAGCAGTTTTACTCCGGACGGGACTAACTATGGCTACACCTTC. As protein: CASSFTPDGTNYGYTF.